One and the same sample provided the 22 T cell receptor beta chains below, sequenced in a study of T cell responses to AZD1222 COVID-19 vaccine. TCRdb keeps only in-frame clones here, not all; method: immunoSEQ multiplex PCR. The table has almost 70,000 clones, 75% to 90% seen once. Sequences were derived from peripheral blood, sampled 28 days after the second AZD1222 dose. Every receptor here comes from an adult who received the AZD1222 COVID-19 vaccine.

The genes are TRBV19 and TRBJ1-2, with D possibly TRBD1 on 5 matching bases. Germline values: CDR1 LNHDA, CDR2 SQIVND (reference sequence). The CDR3 sequence is 14 residues long. V lost 7 bases, J lost 2 bases, and 14 bases lay in between. In DNA, the CDR3 is TGTGCCAGTAAACAGGACCTTTGGAACTATGGCTACACCTTC. This codes for CASKQDLWNYGYTF.

This clone was observed a handful of times. This rearrangement joins TRBV5-1 to TRBJ1-6; tentatively, D is TRBD1 (5 bases). Germline V gene lookup returns CDR1 SGHRS and CDR2 YFSETQ. The CDR3 contains 15 residues. Trimming pared 2 bases from V and 10 bases from J, leaving 16 bases between. CDR3 sequence reads: CASSLGDQGKSPLHF. The CDR3 DNA reads TGCGCCAGCAGCTTAGGGGATCAGGGCAAGTCACCCCTCCACTTT.

Here the CDR3 DNA reads TGTGCCAGCGTTTTAGCGGGTTCCTACGAGCAGTACTTC. It codes for CASVLAGSYEQYF. The chain recombines TRBV6-5 with TRBJ2-7, with 7 bases identical to TRBD2. The CDR3 extends over 13 amino acids. Germline CDR1 reads MNHEY; CDR2 reads SVGAGI. Trimming removed 8 bases from V and 1 base from J; junction bases left unmatched: 5.

The chain has TRBV19 and TRBJ1-2, with a weak D call TRBD1 (5 bases). Germline V gene data show CDR1 as LNHDA and CDR2 as SQIVND (reference sequence). V gave up 5 bases and J gave up 8 bases, with 18 bases separating them. The CDR3 extends over 14 amino acids. CDR3 DNA: TGTGCCAGTAGTTTCCTGGCGTCGGGGGTCGGCTACACCTTC. Translated: CASSFLASGVGYTF.

The chain recombines TRBV11-1 with TRBJ1-1; D unclear. The germline V gene encodes CDR1 SGHAT and CDR2 FQDESV (reference sequence). This CDR3 spans 15 amino acids. V lost 4 bases and J lost 4, with 16 bases in between. The CDR3 coding sequence is TGTGCCAGCAGCTCCGCAGCACGGGTGGGCACTGAAGCTTTCTTT. This encodes CASSSAARVGTEAFF.

The chain is built from TRBV3-1 (or the pseudogene TRBV3-2) and TRBJ1-2, with no clear D. Trimming stripped 1 base from V and 0 bases from J, with 12 bases between. CDR3 length equals 16 residues. Germline loops: CDR1 LGHDT, CDR2 YNNKEL (reference sequence). This chain's CDR3 is CASSQVSGLPNYGYTF. The DNA of the CDR3 is TGTGCCAGCAGCCAAGTGAGTGGACTCCCTAACTATGGCTACACCTTC.

As for this clone: At one of its ends the junction is not consistent with the germline gene, which may arise from a read error. CDR3 region: CAIGEGVRGYEQYF. The CDR3 nucleotides read TGTGCCATCGGTGAGGGCGTTAGGGGCTACGAGCAGTACTTC. V gene TRBV10-3 combines with J gene TRBJ2-7; D may match TRBD1 or TRBD2 (5 bases each). Germline V gene data show CDR1 as ENHRY and CDR2 as SYGVKD. The CDR3 is 14 amino acids.

The V gene is TRBV3-1 (or the pseudogene TRBV3-2), the J gene TRBJ2-7; D might be TRBD2 (5 bases). V dropped 1 base and J dropped 6 bases, with 19 bases sitting between them. The germline CDR1 and CDR2 sequences are LGHDT and YNNKEL (reference sequence). The CDR3 covers 16 residues. The CDR3 protein is CASSQARLAFPREQYF. Written as DNA, the CDR3 is TGTGCCAGCAGCCAAGCGAGGCTAGCTTTCCCGCGCGAGCAGTACTTC.

The CDR3 DNA reads as TGTGCCACCAGTTTCCCCGGGGGAGGCTACACCTTC. Translating it yields CATSFPGGGYTF. The chain couples TRBV24-1 to TRBJ1-2; the D gene is possibly TRBD1 (5 bases). This CDR3 region has 12 residues. Germline V CDR1 and CDR2: KGHDR, SFDVKD. Trimming took off 6 bases at V and 8 bases at J, with 12 bases between the two ends.

In its sample, this clone was seen a few times. The chain joins TRBV5-8 to TRBJ1-2; D not certain. There are 16 residues in the CDR3. V gave up 4 bases and J gave up 6 bases, with 22 bases separating them. Germline values: CDR1 SGHTS, CDR2 YDEGEE. The CDR3 DNA reads as TGTGCCAGCAGCGTGCTTATACGGGATAGTGCGCATGGCTACACCTTC. Its protein is CASSVLIRDSAHGYTF.

On this clone itself: The junction shows a germline mismatch at one end, possibly a read error. This chain joins TRBV19 and TRBJ1-2; TRBD1 agrees at 7 bases. The germline CDR1 and CDR2 sequences are LNHDA and SQIVND (reference sequence). The CDR3 has 12 residues. The CDR3 DNA reads as TGTGCCACCGGGATGGGGACAGCCAAGTTGGGCTTC. Translated: CATGMGTAKLGF.

This clone appeared a few times. The CDR3, as DNA: TGTGCCAGAAGTGGAAGGGCCCCCATGAGATACGAGCAGTACTTC. As protein: CARSGRAPMRYEQYF. The chain links TRBV5-3 to TRBJ2-7; D unclear. TRBV5-3 is given ORF status, its function remaining uncertain. Between the trimmed V and J ends, which lost 5 bases and 4 bases, there was a span of 19 bases. CDR3 length equals 15 residues.

The rearrangement uses TRBV27 and TRBJ2-1; 9 bases fit TRBD1. CDR3 length: 15 amino acids. The J segment lost 10 bases and the V segment lost 5 bases, leaving 12 bases of the junction unmatched. Germline assignment: CDR1 MNHEY and CDR2 SMNVEV (reference sequence). For the CDR3, the DNA is TGTGCCAGCAGTCCAACCGCCCCAACAGGGGGCGAGCAGTTCTTC. It yields the protein CASSPTAPTGGEQFF.

The V and J genes are TRBV11-3 and TRBJ2-1, with 14 bases that match TRBD2. The CDR3 consists of 18 residues. CDR1 and CDR2 from the germline V gene are SGHNT and YENEEA. The V and J ends lost 5 bases and 4 bases, in that order; junction bases with no gene match: 10. The CDR3 sequence is CASSRTSGGPSPYNEQFF. For the CDR3, the DNA is TGTGCCAGCAGCCGGACTAGCGGGGGGCCCTCCCCTTACAATGAGCAGTTCTTC.

V is TRBV20-1 and J is TRBJ1-4; no firm D call. The germline CDR1 and CDR2 sequences are DFQATT and SNEGSKA (reference sequence). Trimming took 2 bases from V and 8 from J, leaving 6 bases between them. The CDR3 spans 11 residues. CDR3: CSARNGEKLFF. In nucleotides, the CDR3 is TGCAGTGCTAGAAACGGCGAAAAACTGTTTTTT.

V gene TRBV15 combines with J gene TRBJ2-2, with D perhaps TRBD2 (6 bases). The V end lost 4 bases, the J end lost 5 bases, and 14 bases lay between the germline ends. CDR3 length: 15 amino acids. CDR1 and CDR2 from the germline V gene are LNHNV and YYDKDF (reference sequence). The chain's CDR3 is CATSMIRGRTGELFF. The DNA for the CDR3 is TGTGCCACCAGCATGATCCGGGGGAGGACCGGGGAGCTGTTTTTT.

This clone showed up just a few times. The rearrangement uses TRBV7-2 and TRBJ1-6, with TRBD1 identical over 8 bases. J gave up 10 bases and V 1 base, and 6 bases lay outside the gene matches. Per germline, CDR1 SGHTA and CDR2 FQGNSA. This CDR3 is 15 amino acids long. CDR3 loop: CASSLVGGQGSPLHF. Here the CDR3 DNA reads TGTGCCAGCAGCTTAGTTGGTGGACAGGGATCACCCCTCCACTTT.

The chain couples TRBV21-1 to TRBJ1-1. TRBV21-1 is tagged as a pseudogene. The CDR3 covers 11 residues. Here the CDR3 reads CASSKCPRAFF. CDR3 nucleotides: TGTGCCAGCAGCAAATGCCCTCGGGCTTTCTTT.

This chain links TRBV2 with TRBJ2-2; a weak D match, TRBD2 (6 bases). V lost 7 bases and J lost 4, with 13 bases in between. The CDR3 covers 14 residues. Germline CDR1 SNHLY, CDR2 FYNNEI. The CDR3 loop is CASKDGGSTGELFF. As DNA, the CDR3 is TGTGCCAGCAAAGACGGAGGGAGCACCGGGGAGCTGTTTTTT.

This clone was detected a few times. The chain has TRBV2 and TRBJ1-1; the D is unclear. Trimming took 7 bases from V and 0 from J, leaving 9 bases between them. CDR3 length: 13 residues. CDR1 is SNHLY, CDR2 FYNNEI, per germline. CDR3: CASKSDVNTEAFF. CDR3 DNA sequence: TGTGCCAGCAAGAGTGACGTGAACACTGAAGCTTTCTTT.

The chain combines TRBV10-3 with TRBJ1-5; TRBD1 agrees at 7 bases. CDR1 and CDR2 from the germline V gene are ENHRY and SYGVKD. This CDR3 region has 16 residues. Trimming removed 3 bases from V and 3 bases from J; junction bases left unmatched: 8. The DNA of the CDR3 is TGTGCCATCAGTGATTCCGGGGACAGCACCAATCAGCCCCAGCATTTT. Protein: CAISDSGDSTNQPQHF.

This sequence joins TRBV19 and TRBJ1-1; tentatively, D is TRBD1 (5 bases). Germline-derived CDR1 and CDR2 are LNHDA and SQIVND (reference sequence). The germline V and J ends were trimmed by 3 bases and 5 bases, with 10 bases remaining between them. This CDR3 comprises 13 residues. Here the CDR3 reads CASSIGAMTEAFF. CDR3 nucleotide sequence: TGTGCCAGTAGTATTGGGGCGATGACTGAAGCTTTCTTT.